This T cell receptor beta chain was obtained from a study of blood T cell repertoires in COVID-19. Study as a whole: Material from acute and convalescent COVID-19 was sourced from the United States, Italy and Spain. The analysed material was cDNA or gDNA that came from T cells, B-cell-depleted T cells, or PBMCs.

Original analysis: Amplified reference gene primers provided the basis for estimating nucleated cell counts. Here immunoSEQ multiplex PCR was the method, and the copy in TCRdb shows in-frame clones only, minus some. From that table come the V and J calls and clone size; the DNA was used to work out D and trimming. The sample gives 35,000 to 45,000 clones, 80% to 90% of which show up once; 7% to 7.5% is in the top ten. From germline, CDR1 is LGHDT and CDR2 YNNKEL (reference sequence). The V end was cut by 4 bases, the J end by 2 bases, with 11 bases between. CDR3 length: 14 residues. This clonotype was obtained from a human donor in a cohort sampled during active COVID-19. The sample comprised peripheral blood. This chain uses TRBV3-1 (or the pseudogene TRBV3-2) with TRBJ2-5; TRBD2 is a possible D gene (6 bases). CDR3 residues: CASSRNGGQETQYF. In nucleotides, the CDR3 is TGTGCCAGCAGCCGAAACGGGGGACAAGAGACCCAGTACTTC.